The entry that follows covers one TCR beta chain sequence. One end of the junction does not line up with germline, which may come from a read error. The same CDR3 arises from other DNA sequences in this sample as well. The sample is drawn from a study of Ad26.COV2.S vaccination and SARS-CoV-2 variants. This CDR3 region has 14 residues. Germline V gene lookup returns CDR1 MDHEN and CDR2 SYDVKM. Here immunoSEQ multiplex PCR was the method, and the copy in TCRdb shows in-frame clones only, minus some. The sample includes about half a million clones, about 88% seen only once; the top ten take under 2%. Treatment indicated: some 19 received Ad26.COV2.S at low or high dose, single or two shots; several received placebo; per-sample allocation not given. The study sampled participants on day 63 after the first vaccine or placebo injection.

The sample in question was peripheral blood, obtained in a trial of Ad26.COV2.S vaccine versus placebo. This receptor was taken from a person aged 18-60 years who received the Ad26.COV2.S COVID-19 vaccine or a placebo. The chain is built from TRBV28 and TRBJ1-2; no clear D. The CDR3 protein is CASSSVFGPNGYTF. CDR3 sequence (DNA): TGCGCCAGCAGTAGCGTCTTTGGCCCTAATGGCTACACCTTC.